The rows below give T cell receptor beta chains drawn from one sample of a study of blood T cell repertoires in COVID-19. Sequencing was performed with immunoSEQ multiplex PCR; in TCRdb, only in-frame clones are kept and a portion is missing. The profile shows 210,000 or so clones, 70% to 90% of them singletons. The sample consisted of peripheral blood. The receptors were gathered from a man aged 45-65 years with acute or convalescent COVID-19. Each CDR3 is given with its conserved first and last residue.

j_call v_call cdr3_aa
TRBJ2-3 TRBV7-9 CASSLLAGTDTQYF
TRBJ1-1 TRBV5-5 CASTLQGNTEAFF
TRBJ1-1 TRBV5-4 CASSSDKNTEAFF
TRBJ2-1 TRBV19 CASSDGGANNEQFF
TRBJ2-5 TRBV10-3 CAISESPSGGQETQYF
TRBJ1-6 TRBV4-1 CASRSGTGNSPLHF
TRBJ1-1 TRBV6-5 CASSYADRGNTEAFF
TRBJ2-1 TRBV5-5 CASSLRTSGEQFF
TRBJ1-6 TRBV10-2 CASSESQGPSPLHF
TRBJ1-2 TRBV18 CASSPNSGTGLYGYTF
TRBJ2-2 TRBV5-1 CASTLDPGSGELFF
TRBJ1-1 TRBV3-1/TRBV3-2 CASSQGGGGTEAFF
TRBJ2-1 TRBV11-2 CASSSHAAGIMGNEQFF
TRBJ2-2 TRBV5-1 CASSSPPGLVNTGELFF
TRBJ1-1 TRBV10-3 CAISESNQGSNTEAFF
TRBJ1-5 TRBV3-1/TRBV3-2 CASSRGQGSNQPQHF
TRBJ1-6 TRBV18 CASSPFPAGTARQALHF
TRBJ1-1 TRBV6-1 CASSEGGWGTEAFF
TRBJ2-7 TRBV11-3 CASSPTGDHEQYF
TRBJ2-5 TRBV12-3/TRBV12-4 CASSGTGVETQYF
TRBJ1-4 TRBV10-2 CASSESMGAGGEKLFF
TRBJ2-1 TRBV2 CASTAGLAGMGEQFF
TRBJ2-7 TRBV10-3 CAILRTGTYEQYF
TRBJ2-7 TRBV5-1 CASSLTSGEQYF
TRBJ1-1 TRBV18 CASSPGTGISEAFF
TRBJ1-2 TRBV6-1 CASSEFPGGFGYGYTF
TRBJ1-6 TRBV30 CAWRHRDRADSPLHF
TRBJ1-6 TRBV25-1 CASRGQGNSPLHF
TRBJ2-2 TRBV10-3 CAISEEPTAGAGELFF
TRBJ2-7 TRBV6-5 CASSYSAARGSYEQYF
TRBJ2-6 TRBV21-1 CASSTLYRGESSGANVLTF
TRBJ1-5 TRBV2 CASSALQGHSNQPQHF
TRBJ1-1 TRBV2 CASSGQGNTEAFF
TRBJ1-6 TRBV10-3 CAISEDSFNSPLHF
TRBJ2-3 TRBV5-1 CASSPGESTDTQYF
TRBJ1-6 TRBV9 CASSVTASSYNSPLHF
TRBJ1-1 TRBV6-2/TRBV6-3 CASSYSTPGAFF
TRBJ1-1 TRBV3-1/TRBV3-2 CASSQEGGSEAFF
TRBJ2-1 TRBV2 CASKLGGLTNNEQFF